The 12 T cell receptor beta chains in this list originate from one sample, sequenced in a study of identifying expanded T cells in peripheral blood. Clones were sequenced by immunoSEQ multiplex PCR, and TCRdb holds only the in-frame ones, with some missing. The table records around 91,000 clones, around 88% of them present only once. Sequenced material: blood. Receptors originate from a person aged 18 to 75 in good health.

DNA of the CDR3: TGTGCCAGCAGTTTAACAGGGGGCTTATACGAGCAGTACTTC. Translated: CASSLTGGLYEQYF. The chain combines TRBV27 with TRBJ2-7, with 9 bases that match TRBD1. CDR3 length: 14 amino acids. Germline lookup yields CDR1 MNHEY and CDR2 SMNVEV (reference sequence). V dropped 2 bases and J dropped 4; count of bases not matched to a gene: 3.

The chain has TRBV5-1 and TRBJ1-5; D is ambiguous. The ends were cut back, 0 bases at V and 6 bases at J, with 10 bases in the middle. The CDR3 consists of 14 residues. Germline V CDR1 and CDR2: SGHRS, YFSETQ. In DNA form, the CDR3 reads TGCGCCAGCAGCTTGGACACCCAAGTTCAGCCCCAGCATTTT. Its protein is CASSLDTQVQPQHF.

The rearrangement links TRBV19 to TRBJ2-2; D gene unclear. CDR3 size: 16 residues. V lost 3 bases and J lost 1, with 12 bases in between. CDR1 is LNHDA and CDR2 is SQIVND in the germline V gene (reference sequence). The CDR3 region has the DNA TGTGCCAGTAGTATTATACTAAACCTGAACACCGGGGAGCTGTTTTTT. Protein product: CASSIILNLNTGELFF.

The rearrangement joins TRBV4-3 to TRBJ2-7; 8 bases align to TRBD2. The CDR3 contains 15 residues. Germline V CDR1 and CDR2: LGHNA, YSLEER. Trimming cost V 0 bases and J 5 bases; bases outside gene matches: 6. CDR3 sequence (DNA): TGCGCCAGCAGCCAAGAAAGCGGGAGTGCCCACGAGCAGTACTTC. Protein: CASSQESGSAHEQYF.

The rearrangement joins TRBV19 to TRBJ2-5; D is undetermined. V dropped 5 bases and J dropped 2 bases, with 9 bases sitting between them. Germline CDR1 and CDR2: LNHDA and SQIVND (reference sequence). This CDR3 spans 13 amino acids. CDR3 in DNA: TGTGCCAGTAGTCCTAGACGGCAAGAGACCCAGTACTTC. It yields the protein CASSPRRQETQYF. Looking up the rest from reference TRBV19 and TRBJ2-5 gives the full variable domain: DGGITQSPKYLFRKEGQNVTLSCEQNLNHDAMYWYRQDPGQGLRLIYYSQIVNDFQKGDIAEGYSVSREKKESFPLTVTSAQKNPTAFYLCASSPRRQETQYFGPGTRLLVL.

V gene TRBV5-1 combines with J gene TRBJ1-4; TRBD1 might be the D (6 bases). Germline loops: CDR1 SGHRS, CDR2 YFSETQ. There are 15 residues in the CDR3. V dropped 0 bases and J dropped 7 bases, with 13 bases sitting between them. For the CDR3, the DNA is TGCGCCAGCAGCTTGGGGGGGCAGACCTCTGAAAAACTGTTTTTT. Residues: CASSLGGQTSEKLFF. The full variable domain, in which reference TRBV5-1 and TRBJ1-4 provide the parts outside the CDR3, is KAGVTQTPRYLIKTRGQQVTLSCSPISGHRSVSWYQQTPGQGLQFLFEYFSETQRNKGNFPGRFSGRQFSNSRSEMNVSTLELGDSALYLCASSLGGQTSEKLFFGSGTQLSVL.

CDR3 DNA: TGTGCCAGCTCACCACCCTCCGGGGGGGACAATGAGCAGTTCTTC. Its translation is CASSPPSGGDNEQFF. V is TRBV18 and J is TRBJ2-1; 8 nucleotides agree with TRBD2. Germline trimming cut 0 bases from V and 5 bases from J; bases unmatched to any gene: 3. From germline, CDR1 is KGHSH and CDR2 LQKENI. The CDR3 has 15 amino acids.

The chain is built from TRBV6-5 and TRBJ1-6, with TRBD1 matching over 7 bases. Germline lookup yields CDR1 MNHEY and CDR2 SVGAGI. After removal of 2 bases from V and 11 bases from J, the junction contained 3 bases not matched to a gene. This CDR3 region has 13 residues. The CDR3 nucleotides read TGTGCCAGCAGTTACGCGACAGGGACACCCCTCCACTTT. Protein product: CASSYATGTPLHF.

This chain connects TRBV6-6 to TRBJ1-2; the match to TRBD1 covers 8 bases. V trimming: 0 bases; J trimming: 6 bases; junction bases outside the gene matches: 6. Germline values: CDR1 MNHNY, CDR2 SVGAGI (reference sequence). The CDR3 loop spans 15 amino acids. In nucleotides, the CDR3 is TGTGCCAGCAGTTACTCTCTCCAGGGGGCGGATGGCTACACCTTC. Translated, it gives CASSYSLQGADGYTF.

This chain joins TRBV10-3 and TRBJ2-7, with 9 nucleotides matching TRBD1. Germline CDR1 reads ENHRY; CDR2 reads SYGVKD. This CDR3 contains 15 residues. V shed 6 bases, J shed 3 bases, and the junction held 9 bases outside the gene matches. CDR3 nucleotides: TGTGCCATCAGCTATGGGACAGGGAAAAACTACGAGCAGTACTTC. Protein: CAISYGTGKNYEQYF.

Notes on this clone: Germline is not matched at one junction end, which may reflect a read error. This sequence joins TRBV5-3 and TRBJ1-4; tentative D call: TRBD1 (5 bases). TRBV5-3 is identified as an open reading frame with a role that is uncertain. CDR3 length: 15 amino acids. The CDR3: CASSLGRTSNEKLFF. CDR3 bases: TGTGCCAGCAGCTTGGGCAGGACAAGTAATGAAAAACTGTTTTTT.

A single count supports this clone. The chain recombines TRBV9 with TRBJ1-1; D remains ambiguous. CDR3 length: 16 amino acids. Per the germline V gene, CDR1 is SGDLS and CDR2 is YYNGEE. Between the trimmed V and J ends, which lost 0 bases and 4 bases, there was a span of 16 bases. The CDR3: CASSVGVVGSSTEAFF. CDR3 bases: TGTGCCAGCAGCGTAGGAGTGGTAGGGTCGAGCACTGAAGCTTTCTTT.